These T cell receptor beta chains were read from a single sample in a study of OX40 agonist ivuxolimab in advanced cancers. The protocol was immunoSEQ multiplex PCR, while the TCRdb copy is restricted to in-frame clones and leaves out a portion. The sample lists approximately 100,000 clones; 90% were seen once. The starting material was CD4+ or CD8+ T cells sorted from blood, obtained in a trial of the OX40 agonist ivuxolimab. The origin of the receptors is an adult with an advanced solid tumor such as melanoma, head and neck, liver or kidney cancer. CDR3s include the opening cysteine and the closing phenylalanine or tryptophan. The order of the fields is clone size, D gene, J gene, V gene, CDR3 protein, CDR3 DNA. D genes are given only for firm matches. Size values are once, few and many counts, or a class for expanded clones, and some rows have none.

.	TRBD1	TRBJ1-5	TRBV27	CASSDHGQGVGPQHF	TGTGCCAGCAGTGATCACGGACAGGGAGTTGGGCCCCAGCATTTT
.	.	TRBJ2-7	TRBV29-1	CSAQDYEQYF	TGCAGCGCCCAAGACTACGAGCAGTACTTC
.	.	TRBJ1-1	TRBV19	CASMVLGTVNTEAFF	TGTGCCAGTATGGTGCTCGGGACCGTGAACACTGAAGCTTTCTTT
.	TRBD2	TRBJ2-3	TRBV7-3	CASSSSSSSGSHTQYF	TGTGCCAGCAGCTCCTCGTCGTCTAGCGGGAGTCATACGCAGTATTTT
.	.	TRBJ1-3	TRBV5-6	CASSTQQGLPGNTIYF	TGTGCCAGCAGCACCCAACAGGGACTCCCTGGAAACACCATATATTTT
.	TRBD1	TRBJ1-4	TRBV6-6	CASSLTGEGKLFF	TGTGCCAGCAGCCTGACAGGGGAGGGAAAACTGTTTTTT
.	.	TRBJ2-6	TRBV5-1	CASSSMGAGGANVLTF	TGCGCCAGCAGCTCCATGGGGGCGGGTGGGGCCAACGTCCTGACTTTC
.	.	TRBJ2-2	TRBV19	CASSIDAGISGELFF	TGTGCCAGTAGTATAGACGCGGGAATCTCCGGGGAGCTGTTTTTT
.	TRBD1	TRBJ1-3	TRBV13	CASSLWAGGGNTIYF	TGTGCCAGCAGCTTATGGGCAGGGGGCGGAAACACCATATATTTT
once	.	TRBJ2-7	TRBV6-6	CASSAGYEQYF	TGTGCCAGCAGTGCTGGGTACGAGCAGTACTTC
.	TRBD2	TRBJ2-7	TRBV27	CASSFFGRASYEQYF	TGTGCCAGCAGTTTCTTCGGGAGGGCCTCCTACGAGCAGTACTTC
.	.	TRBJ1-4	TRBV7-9	CASSLGPGAGMTNEKLFF	TGTGCCAGCAGCTTAGGCCCCGGGGCGGGTATGACTAATGAAAAACTGTTTTTT
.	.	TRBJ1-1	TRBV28	CASSSRDTEAFF	TGTGCCAGCAGTTCCCGGGACACTGAAGCTTTCTTT
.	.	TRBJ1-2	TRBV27	CASSLNGGAYGYTF	TGTGCCAGCAGTTTAAACGGGGGTGCCTATGGCTACACCTTC
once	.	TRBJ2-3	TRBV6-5	CASSYSALGTDTQYF	TGTGCCAGCAGTTACTCCGCCCTAGGCACAGATACGCAGTATTTT
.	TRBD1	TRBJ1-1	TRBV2	CASNGQGQTEAFF	TGTGCCAGCAATGGACAGGGGCAGACTGAAGCTTTCTTT
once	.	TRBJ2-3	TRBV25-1	CASSEPGTDTQYF	TGTGCCAGCAGTGAACCCGGGACGGATACGCAGTATTTT
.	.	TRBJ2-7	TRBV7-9	CASSLAETAVPKQYF	TGTGCCAGCAGCTTAGCCGAGACAGCCGTTCCCAAGCAGTACTTC
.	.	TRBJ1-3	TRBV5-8	CASSLVRRTSGNTIYF	TGTGCCAGCAGCTTGGTTCGGAGAACCTCTGGAAACACCATATATTTT
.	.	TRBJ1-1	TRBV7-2	CASSPTLFGEAFF	TGTGCCAGCAGCCCGACCCTTTTTGGTGAAGCTTTCTTT
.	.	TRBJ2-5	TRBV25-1	CASSKGGGQETQYF	TGTGCCAGCAGTAAAGGGGGGGGCCAAGAGACCCAGTACTTC
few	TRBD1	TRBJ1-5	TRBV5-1	CASSLVTGAGQPQHF	TGCGCCAGCAGCTTGGTTACAGGGGCAGGTCAGCCCCAGCATTTT
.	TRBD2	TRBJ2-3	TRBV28	CASSLGLVGTDTQYF	TGTGCCAGCAGTCTTGGACTAGTAGGCACAGATACGCAGTATTTT
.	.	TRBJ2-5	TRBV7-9	CASSLAGQGTPKNQETQYF	TGTGCCAGCAGCTTAGCTGGTCAGGGCACACCCAAGAACCAAGAGACCCAGTACTTC
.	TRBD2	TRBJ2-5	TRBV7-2	CASSLAGTSGKKTQYF	TGTGCCAGCAGCTTAGCCGGGACTAGCGGGAAAAAGACCCAGTACTTC
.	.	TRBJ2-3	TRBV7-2	CASSLSWERGDTQYF	TGTGCCAGCAGCTTATCGTGGGAACGGGGGGATACGCAGTATTTT
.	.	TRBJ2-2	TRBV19	CASRSRDPGAVGELFF	TGTGCCAGTAGGAGCCGGGACCCAGGGGCGGTCGGGGAGCTGTTTTTT
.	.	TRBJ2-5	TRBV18	CASSLTVAVQETQYF	TGTGCCAGCTCACTAACCGTAGCAGTCCAAGAGACCCAGTACTTC
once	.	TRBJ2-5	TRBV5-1	CASSLTVGVETQYF	TGCGCCAGCAGCCTGACTGTGGGGGTAGAGACCCAGTACTTC
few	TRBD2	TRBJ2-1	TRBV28	CASSLRSGRVLEQFF	TGTGCCAGCAGTTTACGGAGCGGGAGGGTGTTGGAGCAGTTCTTC
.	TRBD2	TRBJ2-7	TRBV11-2	CASSLDSPHLGRTYEQYF	TGTGCCAGCAGCTTAGATTCTCCCCACCTCGGGAGGACCTACGAGCAGTACTTC
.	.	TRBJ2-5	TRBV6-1	CASVEDGGHQETQYF	TGTGCCAGCGTGGAAGATGGGGGCCACCAAGAGACCCAGTACTTC